Listed below are T cell receptor beta chains from one sample, sequenced in a study of OX40 agonist ivuxolimab in advanced cancers. TCRdb's copy holds only in-frame clones and misses some; the assay was immunoSEQ multiplex PCR. The sample has fewer than 85,000 clones; 70% to 90% are singletons. The input for sequencing was CD4+ or CD8+ T cells sorted from blood, taken in a trial of the OX40 agonist ivuxolimab. These receptors were obtained from an adult with an advanced solid tumor such as melanoma, head and neck, liver or kidney cancer. Each CDR3 is given with its conserved first and last residue. The order of the fields is J gene, D gene, V gene, clone size, CDR3 DNA, CDR3 protein. The D gene is left open where the match is weak. Rows may omit the clone size; those that give it use once, few, many or a size class.

>TRBJ1-5|TRBD1|TRBV5-6|-
TGTGCCAGCAGCCGACAGGGGGCAGGTCAGCCCCAGCATTTT
CASSRQGAGQPQHF
>TRBJ1-2|-|TRBV9|-
TGTGCCAGCACCGTGGGTGGCAGGCCCACGGGGGGCTACACCTTC
CASTVGGRPTGGYTF
>TRBJ2-2|-|TRBV6-4|-
TGTGCCAGCAGTGAAAGGTCCGGGGAGCTGTTTTTT
CASSERSGELFF
>TRBJ2-5|-|TRBV19|-
TGTGCCAGTAGTACCAACCCCGGAAAGGAGACCCAGTACTTC
CASSTNPGKETQYF
>TRBJ1-1|-|TRBV7-2|-
TGTGCCAGCAGCTTTTATTTGGACCCTGAAGCTTTCTTT
CASSFYLDPEAFF
>TRBJ1-1|TRBD1|TRBV7-2|-
TGTGCCAGCAGGCTGGACGGGACAGGGGCAAAAGCTGAAGCTTTCTTT
CASRLDGTGAKAEAFF
>TRBJ2-6|-|TRBV7-2|-
TGTGCCAGCAGCTTCAGGACCTCTGGGGCCAACGTCCTGACTTTC
CASSFRTSGANVLTF
>TRBJ2-1|-|TRBV7-8|-
TGTGCCAGCAGCTTACTCGGGGGCGTTGGTGAGCAGTTCTTC
CASSLLGGVGEQFF
>TRBJ2-7|-|TRBV7-2|-
TGTGCCAGCAGCTTAGGACAGTACTACGAGCAGTACTTC
CASSLGQYYEQYF
>TRBJ1-1|TRBD1|TRBV11-3|-
TGTGCCAGCAGCTTCGGACAGGGAGAAGCTTTCTTT
CASSFGQGEAFF
>TRBJ1-1|TRBD1|TRBV6-5|-
TGTGCCAGCAGTTCCGCGGACAGGAGGGCTTTCTTT
CASSSADRRAFF
>TRBJ1-5|TRBD1|TRBV5-5|-
TGTGCCAGCAGCTTTCAGGGGGAGCCCCAGCATTTT
CASSFQGEPQHF
>TRBJ2-6|-|TRBV18|-
TGTGCCAGCTCACCACGAGGTGACGGGGCCAACGTCCTGACTTTC
CASSPRGDGANVLTF
>TRBJ1-1|-|TRBV10-1|-
TGCGCCAGCAGTGATATCTTAGGGACGACTGAAGCTTTCTTT
CASSDILGTTEAFF
>TRBJ1-4|-|TRBV11-2|-
TGTGCCAGCAGCCGGGACCACAAGAATGAAAAACTGTTTTTT
CASSRDHKNEKLFF
>TRBJ2-7|-|TRBV29-1|-
TGCAGCGTTAGGTCGACTGCCTACGAGCAGTACTTC
CSVRSTAYEQYF
>TRBJ1-3|-|TRBV6-5|-
TGTGCCACATACGCAAACACCATATATTTT
CATYANTIYF
>TRBJ2-1|-|TRBV29-1|-
TGCAGCGTTGAAGTACCGGTGGGACATAGGAAAAACAATGAGCAGTTCTTC
CSVEVPVGHRKNNEQFF
>TRBJ1-1|TRBD1|TRBV6-5|-
TGTGCCAGCAGTTCCCGGGACAGGGTGAACACTGAAGCTTTCTTT
CASSSRDRVNTEAFF
>TRBJ2-7|-|TRBV27|-
TGTGCCAGCATGGACCTTGCCTTTCGGCGGGAGCAGTACTTC
CASMDLAFRREQYF
>TRBJ2-3|-|TRBV28|-
TGTGCCAGCAGTTTCCCGGCGGCTAGCACAGATACGCAGTATTTT
CASSFPAASTDTQYF
>TRBJ1-1|-|TRBV7-2|-
TGTGCCAGCAGCTCTAGGGCCCTGACAGGTTCTGAAGCTTTCTTT
CASSSRALTGSEAFF
>TRBJ1-3|-|TRBV5-1|-
TGCGCCAGCAGCTTGGTGCCGGGGGCGGGAAACACCATATATTTT
CASSLVPGAGNTIYF
>TRBJ2-2|TRBD2|TRBV7-3|-
TGTGCCAGCAGCTCCGGGAGGGCCAACACCGGGGAGCTGTTTTTT
CASSSGRANTGELFF
>TRBJ2-7|TRBD1|TRBV28|once
TGTGCCAGCAGTTTCGGGACAGGGGAATCCTACGAGCAGTACTTC
CASSFGTGESYEQYF
>TRBJ2-2|-|TRBV9|-
TGTGCCAGCAGGGGAGGGAACACCGGGGAGCTGTTTTTT
CASRGGNTGELFF
>TRBJ2-3|-|TRBV6-5|-
TGTGCCAGCACCCGAACAGGGAGATCAGATACGCAGTATTTT
CASTRTGRSDTQYF
>TRBJ1-6|TRBD1|TRBV19|-
TGTGCCTCATCGACAACAGGGGGGGGTTCACCCCTCCACTTT
CASSTTGGGSPLHF
>TRBJ1-1|TRBD1|TRBV9|-
TGTGCCAGCAGCGGATTGGGACAGTTGAACACTGAAGCTTTCTTT
CASSGLGQLNTEAFF
>TRBJ2-7|-|TRBV11-2|-
TGTGCCAGCAGCTTATTGGCGGGTCGGACCGAGCAGTACTTC
CASSLLAGRTEQYF
>TRBJ2-6|-|TRBV25-1|-
TGTGCCAGCAGCCCAAGGGGCAGGGCTGGGGCCAACGTCCTGACTTTC
CASSPRGRAGANVLTF
>TRBJ1-2|TRBD1|TRBV4-3|-
TGCGCCAGCAGCCCCGTAGGCGGACAGGGGGCTGGTGGCTACACCTTC
CASSPVGGQGAGGYTF
>TRBJ1-1|-|TRBV7-7|few
TGTGCCAGCAGCCGACAGGAGAACACTGAAGCTTTCTTT
CASSRQENTEAFF
>TRBJ2-3|-|TRBV29-1|-
TGCAGCGTTGAACCCTCGACCGATACGCAGTATTTT
CSVEPSTDTQYF
>TRBJ1-5|-|TRBV15|-
TGTGCCACCAGTGTTAAAAAAAATCAGCCCCAGCATTTT
CATSVKKNQPQHF
>TRBJ1-5|TRBD1|TRBV9|few
TGTGCCAGCAGCCCGGGGACAGGTGGCAATCAGCCCCAGCATTTT
CASSPGTGGNQPQHF
>TRBJ1-2|-|TRBV18|-
TGTGCCAGCTCACCAGGGCAGGGGAACTATGGCTACACCTTC
CASSPGQGNYGYTF
>TRBJ1-2|-|TRBV6-5|-
TGTGCCAGCAGAAGGTCGCCGGCCGGTCTGTATGGCTACACCTTC
CASRRSPAGLYGYTF
>TRBJ2-3|TRBD2|TRBV27|-
TGTGCCAGCAGTTCAGGACTAGCGGGAGTCACAGATACGCAGTATTTT
CASSSGLAGVTDTQYF
>TRBJ2-6|-|TRBV28|-
TGTGCCAGCAGTAGAGTCGGGCGGTCTTCTGGGGCCAACGTCCTGACTTTC
CASSRVGRSSGANVLTF
>TRBJ2-4|TRBD1|TRBV7-2|-
TGTGCCAGCAGCTTAGAACAGGGGCTAGCCAAAAACATTCAGTACTTC
CASSLEQGLAKNIQYF
>TRBJ2-1|TRBD1|TRBV7-8|-
TGTGCCAGCAGCCGCCGGACAGGAGGAGACAATGAGCAGTTCTTC
CASSRRTGGDNEQFF
>TRBJ1-1|-|TRBV28|once
TGTGCCAGCAGTTTTTTAAGGGTTGGGACTGAAGCTTTCTTT
CASSFLRVGTEAFF
>TRBJ1-3|-|TRBV18|-
TGTGCCAGCTCCCCCGATGGCCTGATCTCTGGAAACACCATATATTTT
CASSPDGLISGNTIYF
>TRBJ2-4|-|TRBV28|-
TGTGCCAGCAGTTCGATGGGTGCAGCCAAAAACATTCAGTACTTC
CASSSMGAAKNIQYF
>TRBJ1-3|-|TRBV2|-
TGTGCCAGCAGTGACATCTACCGACTCTCTGGAAACACCATATATTTT
CASSDIYRLSGNTIYF